The rows below give T cell receptor beta chains drawn from one sample of a study of CD8 T cells in Susac syndrome. TCRdb fed the immunoSEQ multiplex PCR reads into MiXCR, producing one record per CDR3 protein. The sample contains 150,000 to 200,000 distinct CDR3 sequences, roughly 94% of which appear only once. The source material was CD4+ T cells from PBMCs. The receptors derive from a human donor with Susac syndrome. The CDR3 runs from the conserved cysteine through the conserved F or W.

TRBV3-1	TRBJ1-5	CASSQGPLPQHF
TRBV5-1	TRBJ2-7	CASSVTGTGDEQYF
TRBV18	TRBJ1-1	CASSPPGMYSEAFF
TRBV14	TRBJ2-7	CASSRTGYEQYF
TRBV29-1	TRBJ1-1	CSARQGEPMNTEAFF
TRBV5-1	TRBJ1-1	CASSLEGTTNTEAFF
TRBV6-2/TRBV6-3	TRBJ1-5	CASSYSPLSNQPQHF
TRBV20-1	TRBJ2-1	CSAGWGDEQFF
TRBV10-3	TRBJ2-5	CAIRVTGKETQYF
TRBV7-8	TRBJ2-5	CASSFGLEETQYF
TRBV20-1	TRBJ2-5	CSAQKDPTQETQYF
TRBV6-2/TRBV6-3	TRBJ1-5	CASRSWEDNQPQHF
TRBV19	TRBJ2-5	CASSIGAGGQETQYF
TRBV28	TRBJ1-4	CASSLSKGQGAGEKLFF
TRBV27	TRBJ1-2	CASSARGAQGGYTF
TRBV29-1	TRBJ1-5	CSVAVGADQPQHF
TRBV7-8	TRBJ2-1	CASSFGTGGNNEQFF
TRBV18	TRBJ2-1	CASSPYGTAQQFF
TRBV4-1	TRBJ2-3	CASSQGAGTGGTDTQYF
TRBV7-8	TRBJ2-2	CASSLAPWTNTGELFF
TRBV10-3	TRBJ2-5	CAISGPGPARQETQYF
TRBV5-1	TRBJ2-6	CATQTEASFSGANVLTF
TRBV6-6	TRBJ2-3	CASTTTDTQYF
TRBV20-1	TRBJ1-1	CSARDQQGVAEAFF
TRBV28	TRBJ1-5	CASNPMTGGAGQPQHF
TRBV7-2	TRBJ2-3	CASRRGLAGGPSTDTQYF
TRBV14	TRBJ2-1	CASSQAQLSRLSSYNEQFF
TRBV27	TRBJ2-7	CASSQRGEQYF
TRBV9	TRBJ2-1	CASSVDPSYNEQFF
TRBV20-1	TRBJ2-1	CSAFSGRENEQFF
TRBV7-8	TRBJ2-1	CASSLPRLAGVRDEQFF
TRBV5-1	TRBJ1-1	CASSLASSNTEAFF